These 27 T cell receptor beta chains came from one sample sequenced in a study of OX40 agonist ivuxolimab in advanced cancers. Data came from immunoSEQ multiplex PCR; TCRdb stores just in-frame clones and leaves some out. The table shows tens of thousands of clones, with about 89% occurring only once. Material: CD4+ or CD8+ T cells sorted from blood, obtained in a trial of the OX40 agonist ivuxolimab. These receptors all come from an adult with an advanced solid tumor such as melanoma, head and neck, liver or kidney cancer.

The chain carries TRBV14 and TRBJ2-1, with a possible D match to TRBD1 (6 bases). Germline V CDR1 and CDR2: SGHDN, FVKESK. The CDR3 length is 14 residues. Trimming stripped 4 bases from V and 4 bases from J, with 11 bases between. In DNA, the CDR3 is TGTGCCAGCAGCCCGTTACAGGGTTACAATGAGCAGTTCTTC. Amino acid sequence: CASSPLQGYNEQFF.

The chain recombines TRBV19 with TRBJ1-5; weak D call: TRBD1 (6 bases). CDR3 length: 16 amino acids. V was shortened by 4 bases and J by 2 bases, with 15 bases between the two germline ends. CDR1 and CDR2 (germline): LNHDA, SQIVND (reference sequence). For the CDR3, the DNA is TGTGCCAGTAGTACCTGGACAGTAGCGGGCAATCAGCCCCAGCATTTT. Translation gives CASSTWTVAGNQPQHF.

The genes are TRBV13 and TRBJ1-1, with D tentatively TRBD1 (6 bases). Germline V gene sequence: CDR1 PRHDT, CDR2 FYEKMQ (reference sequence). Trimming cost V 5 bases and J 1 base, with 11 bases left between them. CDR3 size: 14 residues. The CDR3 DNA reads TGTGCCAGCAGCGGGGGACACCAGAACACTGAAGCTTTCTTT. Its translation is CASSGGHQNTEAFF.

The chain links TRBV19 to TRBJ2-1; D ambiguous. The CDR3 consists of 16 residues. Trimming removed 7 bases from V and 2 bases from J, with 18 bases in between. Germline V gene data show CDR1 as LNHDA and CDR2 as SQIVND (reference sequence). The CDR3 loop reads CASTPRNSETYNEQFF. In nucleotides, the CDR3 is TGTGCCAGTACCCCTCGAAACTCCGAGACCTACAATGAGCAGTTCTTC. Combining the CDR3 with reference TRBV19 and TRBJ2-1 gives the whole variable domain DGGITQSPKYLFRKEGQNVTLSCEQNLNHDAMYWYRQDPGQGLRLIYYSQIVNDFQKGDIAEGYSVSREKKESFPLTVTSAQKNPTAFYLCASTPRNSETYNEQFFGPGTRLTVL.

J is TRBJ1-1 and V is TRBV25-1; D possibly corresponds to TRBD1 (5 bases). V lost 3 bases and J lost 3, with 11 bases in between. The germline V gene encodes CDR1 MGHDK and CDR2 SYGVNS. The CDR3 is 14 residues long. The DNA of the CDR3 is TGTGCCAGCAGTGATGCCGGGGCCTACACTGAAGCTTTCTTT. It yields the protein CASSDAGAYTEAFF.

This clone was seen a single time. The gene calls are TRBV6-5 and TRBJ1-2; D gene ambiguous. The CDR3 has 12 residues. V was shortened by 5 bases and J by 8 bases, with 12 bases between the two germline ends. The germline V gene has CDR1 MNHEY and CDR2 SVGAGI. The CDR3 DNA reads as TGTGCCAGCAGTCAGACTATCAGCGGCTACACCTTC. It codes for CASSQTISGYTF.

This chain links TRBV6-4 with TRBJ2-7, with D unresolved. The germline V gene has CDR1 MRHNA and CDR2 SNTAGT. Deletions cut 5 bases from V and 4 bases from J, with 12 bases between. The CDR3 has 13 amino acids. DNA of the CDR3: TGTGCCAGCAGTCACCTCGATGATTACGAGCAGTACTTC. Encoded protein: CASSHLDDYEQYF.

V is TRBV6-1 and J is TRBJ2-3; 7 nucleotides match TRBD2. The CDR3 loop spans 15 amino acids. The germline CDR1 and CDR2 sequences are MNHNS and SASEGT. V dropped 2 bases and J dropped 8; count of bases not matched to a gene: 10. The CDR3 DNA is TGTGCCAGCAGTGAACAGAGCGGGATAGGAGGTACGCAGTATTTT. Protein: CASSEQSGIGGTQYF.

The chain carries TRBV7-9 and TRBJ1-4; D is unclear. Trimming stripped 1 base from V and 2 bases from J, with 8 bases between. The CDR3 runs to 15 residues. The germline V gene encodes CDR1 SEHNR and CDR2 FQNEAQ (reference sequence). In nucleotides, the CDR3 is TGTGCCAGCAGCTTAGGGGGAACCACTAATGAAAAACTGTTTTTT. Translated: CASSLGGTTNEKLFF.

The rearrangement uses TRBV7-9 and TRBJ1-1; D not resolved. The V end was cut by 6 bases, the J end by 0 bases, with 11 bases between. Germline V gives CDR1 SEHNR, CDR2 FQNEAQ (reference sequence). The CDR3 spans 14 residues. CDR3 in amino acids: CASRSPRVNTEAFF. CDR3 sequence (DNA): TGTGCCAGCAGGTCCCCTCGGGTGAACACTGAAGCTTTCTTT.

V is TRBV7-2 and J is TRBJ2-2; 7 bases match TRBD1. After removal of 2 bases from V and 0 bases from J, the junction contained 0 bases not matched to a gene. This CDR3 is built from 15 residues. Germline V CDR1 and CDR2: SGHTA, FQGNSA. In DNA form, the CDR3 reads TGTGCCAGCAGCTTAACAGGGGCGAACACCGGGGAGCTGTTTTTT. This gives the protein CASSLTGANTGELFF.

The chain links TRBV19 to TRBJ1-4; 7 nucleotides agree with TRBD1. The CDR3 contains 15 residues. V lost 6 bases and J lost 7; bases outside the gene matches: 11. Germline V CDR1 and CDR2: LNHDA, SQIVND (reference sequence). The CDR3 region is CASRGRTGGLEKLFF. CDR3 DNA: TGTGCCAGTAGGGGAAGGACAGGAGGGCTTGAAAAACTGTTTTTT.

The CDR3 DNA follows: TGTGCCAGCTCATCGAACCGGGACAGCTCCTACGAGCAGTACTTC. It translates to CASSSNRDSSYEQYF. The chain joins TRBV18 to TRBJ2-7; 7 bases line up with TRBD1. This CDR3 is built from 15 residues. V lost 5 bases and J lost 0; bases outside the gene matches: 7. Germline assignment: CDR1 KGHSH and CDR2 LQKENI.

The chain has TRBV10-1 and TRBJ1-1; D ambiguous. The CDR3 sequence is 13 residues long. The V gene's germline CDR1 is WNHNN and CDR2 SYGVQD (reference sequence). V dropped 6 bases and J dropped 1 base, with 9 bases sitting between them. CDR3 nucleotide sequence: TGCGCCAGCAGCGAGACAAGGAACACTGAAGCTTTCTTT. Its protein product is CASSETRNTEAFF.

CDR3: CATTPRGEQGSPLHF. CDR3 DNA: TGTGCCACCACCCCCAGGGGCGAGCAGGGTTCACCCCTCCACTTT. The chain carries TRBV6-1 and TRBJ1-6; tentative D call: TRBD1 (6 bases). The germline V and J ends were trimmed by 10 bases and 9 bases, with 22 bases remaining between them. CDR1 is MNHNS, CDR2 SASEGT, per germline. This CDR3 spans 15 amino acids.

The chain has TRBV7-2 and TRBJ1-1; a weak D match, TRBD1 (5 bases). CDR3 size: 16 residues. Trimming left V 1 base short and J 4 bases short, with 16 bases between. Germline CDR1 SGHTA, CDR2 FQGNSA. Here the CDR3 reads CASSLERGARGTEAFF. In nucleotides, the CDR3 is TGTGCCAGCAGCTTAGAACGGGGCGCGAGGGGCACTGAAGCTTTCTTT.

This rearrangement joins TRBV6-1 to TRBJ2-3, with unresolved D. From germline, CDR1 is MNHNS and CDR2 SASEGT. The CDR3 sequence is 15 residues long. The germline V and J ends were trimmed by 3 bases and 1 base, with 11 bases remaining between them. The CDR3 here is CASSDGFWGTDTQYF. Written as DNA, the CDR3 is TGTGCCAGCAGTGACGGGTTTTGGGGCACAGATACGCAGTATTTT.

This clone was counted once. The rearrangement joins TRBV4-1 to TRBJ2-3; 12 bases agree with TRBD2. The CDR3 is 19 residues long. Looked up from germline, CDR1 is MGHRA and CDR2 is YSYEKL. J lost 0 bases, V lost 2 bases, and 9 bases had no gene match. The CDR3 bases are TGCGCCAGCAGCCAACGAAGCGGGACTAGCGGGCCTAGCACAGATACGCAGTATTTT. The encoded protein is CASSQRSGTSGPSTDTQYF.

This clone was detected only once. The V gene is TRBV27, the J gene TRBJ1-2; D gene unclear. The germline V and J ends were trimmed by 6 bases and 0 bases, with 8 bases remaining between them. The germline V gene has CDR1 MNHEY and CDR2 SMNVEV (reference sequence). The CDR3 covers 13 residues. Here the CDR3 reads CASRSISNYGYTF. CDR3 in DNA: TGTGCCAGCAGAAGTATATCTAACTATGGCTACACCTTC.

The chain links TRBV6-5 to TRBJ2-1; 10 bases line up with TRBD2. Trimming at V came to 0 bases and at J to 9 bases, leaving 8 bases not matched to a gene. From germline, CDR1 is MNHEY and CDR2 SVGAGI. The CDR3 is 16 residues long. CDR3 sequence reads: CASSYSSGRARGEQFF. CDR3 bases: TGTGCCAGCAGTTACTCGAGCGGGAGGGCCCGGGGTGAGCAGTTCTTC.

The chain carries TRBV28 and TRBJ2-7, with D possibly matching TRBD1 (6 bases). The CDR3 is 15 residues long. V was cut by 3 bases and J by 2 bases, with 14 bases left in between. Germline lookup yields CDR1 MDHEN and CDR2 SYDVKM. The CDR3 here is CASSFPSRGPYEQYF. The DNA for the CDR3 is TGTGCCAGCAGTTTCCCCTCCAGGGGACCCTACGAGCAGTACTTC. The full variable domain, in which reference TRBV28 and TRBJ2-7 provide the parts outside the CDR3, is DVKVTQSSRYLVKRTGEKVFLECVQDMDHENMFWYRQDPGLGLRLIYFSYDVKMKEKGDIPEGYSVSREKKERFSLILESASTNQTSMYLCASSFPSRGPYEQYFGPGTRLTVT.

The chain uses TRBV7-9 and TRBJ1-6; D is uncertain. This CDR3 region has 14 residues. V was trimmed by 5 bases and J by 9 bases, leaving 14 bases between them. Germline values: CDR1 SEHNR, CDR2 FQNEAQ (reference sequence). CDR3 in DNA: TGTGCCAGCAGCCCTGCCTTAAAGGGTTCACCCCTCCACTTT. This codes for CASSPALKGSPLHF.

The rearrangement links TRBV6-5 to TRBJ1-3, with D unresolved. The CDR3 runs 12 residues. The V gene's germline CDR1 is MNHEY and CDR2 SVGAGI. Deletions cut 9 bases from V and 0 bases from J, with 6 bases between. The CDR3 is CASGSSGNTIYF. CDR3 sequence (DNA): TGTGCCAGTGGGAGCTCTGGAAACACCATATATTTT.

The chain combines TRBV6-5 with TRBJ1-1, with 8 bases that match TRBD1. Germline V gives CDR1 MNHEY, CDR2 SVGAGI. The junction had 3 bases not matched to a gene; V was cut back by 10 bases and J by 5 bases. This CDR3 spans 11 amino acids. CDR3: CATTGGTEAFF. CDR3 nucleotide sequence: TGTGCCACCACAGGGGGGACTGAAGCTTTCTTT.

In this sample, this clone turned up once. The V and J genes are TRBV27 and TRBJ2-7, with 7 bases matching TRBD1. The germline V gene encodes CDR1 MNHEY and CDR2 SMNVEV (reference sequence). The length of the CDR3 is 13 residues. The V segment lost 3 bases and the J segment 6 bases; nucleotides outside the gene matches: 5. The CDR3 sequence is CASSLETGLEQYF. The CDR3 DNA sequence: TGTGCCAGCAGTTTGGAGACAGGGCTCGAGCAGTACTTC.

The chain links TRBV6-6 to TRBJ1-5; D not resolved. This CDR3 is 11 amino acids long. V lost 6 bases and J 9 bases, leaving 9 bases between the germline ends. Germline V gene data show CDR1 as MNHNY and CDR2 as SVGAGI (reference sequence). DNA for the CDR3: TGTGCCAGCAGCAGCAGAGGGCCCCAGCATTTT. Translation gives CASSSRGPQHF.

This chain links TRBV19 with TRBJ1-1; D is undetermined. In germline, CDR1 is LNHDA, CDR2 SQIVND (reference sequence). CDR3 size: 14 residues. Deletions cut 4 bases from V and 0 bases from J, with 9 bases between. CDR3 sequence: CASSTPALNTEAFF. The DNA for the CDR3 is TGTGCCAGTAGTACGCCGGCCTTGAACACTGAAGCTTTCTTT.